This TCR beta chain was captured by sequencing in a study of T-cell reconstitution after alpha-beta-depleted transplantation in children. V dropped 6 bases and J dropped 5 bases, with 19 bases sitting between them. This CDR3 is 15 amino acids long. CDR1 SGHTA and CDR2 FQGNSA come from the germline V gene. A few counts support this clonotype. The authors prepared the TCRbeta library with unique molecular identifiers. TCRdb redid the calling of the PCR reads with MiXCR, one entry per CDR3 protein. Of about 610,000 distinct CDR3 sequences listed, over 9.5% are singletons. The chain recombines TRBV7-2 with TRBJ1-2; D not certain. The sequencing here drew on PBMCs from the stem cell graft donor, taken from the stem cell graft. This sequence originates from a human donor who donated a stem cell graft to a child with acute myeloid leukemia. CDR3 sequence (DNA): TGTGCCAGCAGTCCAGTAGGGTCGGGGTCTTATGGCTACACCTTC. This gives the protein CASSPVGSGSYGYTF.